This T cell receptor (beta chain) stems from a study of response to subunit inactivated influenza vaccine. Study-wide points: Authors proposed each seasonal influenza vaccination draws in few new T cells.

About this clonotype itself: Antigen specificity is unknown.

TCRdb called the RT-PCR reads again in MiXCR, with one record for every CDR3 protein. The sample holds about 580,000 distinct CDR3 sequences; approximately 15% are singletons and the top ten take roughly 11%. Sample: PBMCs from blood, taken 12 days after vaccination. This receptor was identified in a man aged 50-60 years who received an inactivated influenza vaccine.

CDR3 DNA: TGTGCCAGCAGCTCCTGGGAGTCTTATGAGCAGTTCTTC. This encodes CASSSWESYEQFF. This chain joins TRBV28 and TRBJ2-1; D might be TRBD2 (5 bases). V lost 6 bases to trimming and J lost 8 bases, with 14 bases between them. This CDR3 contains 13 residues. CDR1 and CDR2 from the germline V gene are MDHEN and SYDVKM.